Shown below are 14 T cell receptor beta chains from a single sample sequenced in a study of OX40 agonist ivuxolimab in advanced cancers. TCRdb keeps only in-frame clones here, not all; method: immunoSEQ multiplex PCR. The sample holds fewer than 85,000 clones, about 88% seen once. The starting material was CD4+ or CD8+ T cells sorted from blood, obtained in a trial of the OX40 agonist ivuxolimab. The receptors come from an adult with an advanced solid tumor such as melanoma, head and neck, liver or kidney cancer.

The gene calls are TRBV9 and TRBJ2-5; D remains ambiguous. V was cut by 0 bases and J by 4 bases, with 7 bases left in between. Germline V lookup: CDR1 SGDLS, CDR2 YYNGEE. CDR3 size: 13 residues. As DNA, the CDR3 is TGTGCCAGCAGCGTAGGGAGAGGAGAGACCCAGTACTTC. Translation: CASSVGRGETQYF.

V usage is TRBV6-6 and J usage is TRBJ1-1, with 7 bases aligning to TRBD1. The CDR3 sequence is 12 residues long. The trim removed 6 bases at V and 8 bases at J, leaving 6 bases unmatched. Germline V gene data show CDR1 as MNHNY and CDR2 as SVGAGI (reference sequence). CDR3 nucleotides: TGTGCCAGCAGCACAGTGACAGGGGAAGCTTTCTTT. Residues: CASSTVTGEAFF.

The chain employs TRBV27 and TRBJ1-6, with D possibly matching TRBD1 (6 bases). V shed 3 bases and J shed 0 bases, with 18 bases lying between them. Germline V CDR1 and CDR2: MNHEY, SMNVEV (reference sequence). The CDR3 has 19 residues. The CDR3, as DNA: TGTGCCAGCAGTTTTCAGGGGACCTTCCCACCCTCCTATAATTCACCCCTCCACTTT. Protein: CASSFQGTFPPSYNSPLHF.

This chain connects TRBV5-6 to TRBJ2-1, with 10 bases matching TRBD1. The J segment lost 5 bases and the V segment lost 4 bases, leaving 12 bases of the junction unmatched. There are 17 residues in the CDR3. Germline V lookup: CDR1 SGHDT, CDR2 YYEEEE. In DNA form, the CDR3 reads TGTGCCAGCAGCGGGCTCCTCCGGGACAGGGGACACAATGAGCAGTTCTTC. Translating gives CASSGLLRDRGHNEQFF.

J is TRBJ2-7 and V is TRBV18; D is unresolved. V was shortened by 3 bases and J by 5 bases, with 8 bases between the two germline ends. Germline CDR1 and CDR2: KGHSH and LQKENI. The CDR3 has 12 amino acids. DNA of the CDR3: TGTGCCAGCTCACCGGGGTCTGACGAGCAGTACTTC. It encodes CASSPGSDEQYF.

The chain carries TRBV6-1 and TRBJ2-7, with D unresolved. Trimming stripped 8 bases from V and 0 bases from J, with 14 bases between. The length of the CDR3 is 14 residues. CDR1 is MNHNS and CDR2 is SASEGT in the germline V gene. Here the CDR3 reads CASPRVGSSYEQYF. The CDR3 nucleotides read TGTGCCAGCCCTCGGGTCGGAAGCTCCTACGAGCAGTACTTC.

The J gene is TRBJ2-2, the V gene TRBV9; 7 bases map to TRBD1. Losses at the gene ends were 4 bases for V and 6 bases for J; bases not matched to a gene: 12. The CDR3 has 16 residues. Germline-derived CDR1 and CDR2 are SGDLS and YYNGEE. The DNA of the CDR3 is TGTGCCAGCAGCCCGCGAACAGGGGATTGGGCCGGGGAGCTGTTTTTT. It translates to CASSPRTGDWAGELFF.

The chain carries TRBV27 and TRBJ2-7, with unresolved D. CDR3 size: 15 residues. Per the germline V gene, CDR1 is MNHEY and CDR2 is SMNVEV (reference sequence). Between the trimmed V and J ends, which lost 5 bases and 1 base, there was a span of 15 bases. The CDR3, as DNA: TGTGCCAGCAGTCCCGGATCATTAGGTTCCTACGAGCAGTACTTC. Translated: CASSPGSLGSYEQYF.

The chain combines TRBV21-1 with TRBJ2-2; the DNA was not compared with TRBD2, the D call given in the table. TRBV21-1 is annotated as a pseudogene. CDR3 length equals 16 residues. The CDR3 reads CASSTDAGYFTGELFF. In DNA form, the CDR3 reads TGTGCCAGCAGCACCGATGCCGGGTACTTCACCGGGGAGCTGTTTTTT.

The chain joins TRBV12-5 to TRBJ2-1; TRBD2 might be the D (5 bases). Trimming took 6 bases from V and 2 from J, leaving 11 bases between them. The CDR3 covers 14 residues. CDR1 and CDR2 from the germline V gene are LGHNT and FRNRAP. CDR3 in amino acids: CASGVDFTYNEQFF. As DNA, the CDR3 is TGTGCTAGTGGGGTGGACTTTACCTACAATGAGCAGTTCTTC. Full variable domain (remainder filled in from reference TRBV12-5 and TRBJ2-1): DARVTQTPRHKVTEMGQEVTMRCQPILGHNTVFWYRQTMMQGLELLAYFRNRAPLDDSGMPKDRFSAEMPDATLATLKIQPSEPRDSAVYFCASGVDFTYNEQFFGPGTRLTVL.

The chain recombines TRBV10-1 with TRBJ2-3; D is perhaps TRBD2 (5 bases). V was trimmed by 11 bases and J by 0 bases, leaving 15 bases between them. This CDR3 is 14 amino acids long. Germline loops: CDR1 WNHNN, CDR2 SYGVQD (reference sequence). The CDR3 DNA is TGCGCCTGCTCGGACTTCTTAAGCACAGATACGCAGTATTTT. Translating gives CACSDFLSTDTQYF.

This sequence joins TRBV27 and TRBJ2-3; D gene unclear. The CDR3 consists of 14 residues. V dropped 2 bases and J dropped 3 bases, with 9 bases sitting between them. The germline gives CDR1 MNHEY, CDR2 SMNVEV (reference sequence). CDR3 sequence: CASSLRAITDTQYF. CDR3 DNA: TGTGCCAGCAGTTTAAGGGCGATTACAGATACGCAGTATTTT.

This clone was picked up one time. The rearrangement links TRBV9 to TRBJ2-3; D not resolved. The CDR3 is 14 residues long. Germline V gives CDR1 SGDLS, CDR2 YYNGEE. The V and J ends lost 4 bases and 3 bases respectively, with 12 bases between them. The CDR3 DNA reads TGTGCCAGCAGCCCCTTTGAGAAGACAGATACGCAGTATTTT. Its protein is CASSPFEKTDTQYF. Combining the CDR3 with reference TRBV9 and TRBJ2-3 gives the whole variable domain DSGVTQTPKHLITATGQRVTLRCSPRSGDLSVYWYQQSLDQGLQFLIQYYNGEERAKGNILERFSAQQFPDLHSELNLSSLELGDSALYFCASSPFEKTDTQYFGPGTRLTVL.

The chain recombines TRBV30 with TRBJ2-7, with D maybe TRBD2 (5 bases). This CDR3 has 13 amino acids. Trimming removed 3 bases from V and 4 bases from J, with 13 bases in between. Germline loops: CDR1 GTSNPN, CDR2 SVGIG (reference sequence). CDR3 nucleotide sequence: TGTGCCTGGAGGAGTGGGAGAGGGTACGAGCAGTACTTC. It is translated as CAWRSGRGYEQYF.